In its sample, the clone carrying this TCR beta chain was seen once. This specimen belongs to a study of blood T cell repertoires in COVID-19. Method: immunoSEQ multiplex PCR; TCRdb's copy keeps in-frame clones and lacks some. Of about 120,000 clones in the sample, about four fifths were seen once. Trimming pared 1 base from V and 2 bases from J, leaving 3 bases between. CDR3 length: 13 amino acids. Germline lookup yields CDR1 SNHLY and CDR2 FYNNEI. The chain employs TRBV2 and TRBJ1-5, with D uncertain. The receptor was isolated from a woman of 80 years or more with acute or convalescent COVID-19. What was sequenced was peripheral blood. The CDR3 loop reads CASSEGGNQPQHF. CDR3 bases: TGTGCCAGCAGTGAAGGCGGCAATCAGCCCCAGCATTTT. The full variable domain, its missing parts supplied by reference TRBV2 and TRBJ1-5, is EPEVTQTPSHQVTQMGQEVILRCVPISNHLYFYWYRQILGQKVEFLVSFYNNEISEKSEIFDDQFSVERPDGSNFTLKIRSTKLEDSAMYFCASSEGGNQPQHFGDGTRLSIL.